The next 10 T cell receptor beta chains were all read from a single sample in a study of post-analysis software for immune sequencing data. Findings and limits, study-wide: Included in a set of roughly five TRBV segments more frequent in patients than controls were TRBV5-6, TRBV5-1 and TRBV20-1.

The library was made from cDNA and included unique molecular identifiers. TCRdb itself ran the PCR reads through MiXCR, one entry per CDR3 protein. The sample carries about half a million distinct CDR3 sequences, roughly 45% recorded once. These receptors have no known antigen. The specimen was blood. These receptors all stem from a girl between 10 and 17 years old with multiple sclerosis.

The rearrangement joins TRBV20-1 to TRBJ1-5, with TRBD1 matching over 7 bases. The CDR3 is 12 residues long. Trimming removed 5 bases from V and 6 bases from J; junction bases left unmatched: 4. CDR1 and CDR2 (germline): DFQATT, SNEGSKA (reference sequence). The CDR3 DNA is TGCAGTGCTGTCAGGGGGGGTCAGCCCCAGCATTTT. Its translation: CSAVRGGQPQHF.

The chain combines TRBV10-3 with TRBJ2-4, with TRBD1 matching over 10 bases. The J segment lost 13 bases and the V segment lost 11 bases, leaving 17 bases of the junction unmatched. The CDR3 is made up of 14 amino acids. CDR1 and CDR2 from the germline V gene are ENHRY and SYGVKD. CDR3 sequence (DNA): TGTGCCGCCACCGGGACAGGGGTTAACAATGAGCAGTACTTC. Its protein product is CAATGTGVNNEQYF.

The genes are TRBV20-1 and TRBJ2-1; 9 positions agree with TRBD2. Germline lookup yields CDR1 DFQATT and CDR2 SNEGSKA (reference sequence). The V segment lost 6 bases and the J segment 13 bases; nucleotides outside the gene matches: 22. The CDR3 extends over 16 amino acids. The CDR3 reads CSARSLAGTSQETQFF. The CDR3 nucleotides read TGCAGTGCAAGATCCCTAGCGGGAACCTCTCAAGAGACCCAGTTCTTC.

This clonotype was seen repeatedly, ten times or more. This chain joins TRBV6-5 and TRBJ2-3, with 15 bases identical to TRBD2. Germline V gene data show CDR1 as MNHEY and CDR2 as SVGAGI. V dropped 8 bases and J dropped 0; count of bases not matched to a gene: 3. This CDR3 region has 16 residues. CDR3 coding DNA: TGTGCCAGCGGACTAGCGGGAGGGCCTAGCACAGATACGCAGTATTTT. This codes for CASGLAGGPSTDTQYF.

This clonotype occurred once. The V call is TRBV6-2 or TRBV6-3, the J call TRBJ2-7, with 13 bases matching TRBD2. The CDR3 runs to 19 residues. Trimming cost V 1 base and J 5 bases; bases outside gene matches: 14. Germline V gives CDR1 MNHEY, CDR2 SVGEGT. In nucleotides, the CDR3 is TGTGCCAGCAGTTACTTGGGTCAGCATCGGACTAGCGGGAGTAACGAGCAGTACTTC. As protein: CASSYLGQHRTSGSNEQYF.

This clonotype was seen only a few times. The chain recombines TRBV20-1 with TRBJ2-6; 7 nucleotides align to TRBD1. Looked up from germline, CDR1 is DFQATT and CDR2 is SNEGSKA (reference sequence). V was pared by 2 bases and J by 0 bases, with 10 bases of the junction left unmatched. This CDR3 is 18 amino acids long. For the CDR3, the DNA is TGCAGTGCTAGATACCTGACAGGGAGCGACTCTGGGGCCAACGTCCTGACTTTC. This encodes CSARYLTGSDSGANVLTF.

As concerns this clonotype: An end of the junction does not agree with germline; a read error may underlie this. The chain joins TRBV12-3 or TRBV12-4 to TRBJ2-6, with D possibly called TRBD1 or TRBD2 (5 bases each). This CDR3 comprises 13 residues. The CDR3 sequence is CASKGDGANVRTF. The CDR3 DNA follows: TGTGCCAGCAAAGGGGACGGGGCCAACGTCCGGACTTTC.

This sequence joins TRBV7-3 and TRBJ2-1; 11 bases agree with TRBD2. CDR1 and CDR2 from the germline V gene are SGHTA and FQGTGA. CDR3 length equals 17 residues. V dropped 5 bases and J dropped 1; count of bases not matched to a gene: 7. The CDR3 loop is CASSPGGLADSYNEQFF. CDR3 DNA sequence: TGTGCCAGCAGCCCAGGGGGACTAGCGGATTCCTACAATGAGCAGTTCTTC.

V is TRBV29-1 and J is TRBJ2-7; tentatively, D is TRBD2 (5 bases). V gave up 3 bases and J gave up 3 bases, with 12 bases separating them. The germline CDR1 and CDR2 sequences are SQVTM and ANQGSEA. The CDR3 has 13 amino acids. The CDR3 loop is CSVELYEGYEQYF. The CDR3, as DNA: TGCAGCGTTGAGTTGTATGAGGGCTACGAGCAGTACTTC.

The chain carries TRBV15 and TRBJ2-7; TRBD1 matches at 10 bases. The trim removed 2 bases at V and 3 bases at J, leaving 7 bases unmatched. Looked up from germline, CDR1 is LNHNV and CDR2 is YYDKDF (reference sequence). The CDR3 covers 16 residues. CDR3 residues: CATSRSGTGVYYEQYF. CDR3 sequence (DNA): TGTGCCACCAGCAGATCTGGGACAGGGGTGTACTACGAGCAGTACTTC.